The T cell receptor beta chain under discussion was sequenced for a study of blood T cell repertoires in COVID-19. In the study overall: Sources were T cells, B-cell-depleted T cells, or PBMCs; the material itself was cDNA or gDNA.

Original analysis: By means of reference gene primer amplification, nucleated cell counts were estimated. Method: immunoSEQ multiplex PCR; TCRdb's copy keeps in-frame clones and lacks some. V, J and clone size derive from that table, while D and trimming were established from the DNA sequence. The table has over 300,000 clones, 70% to 90% seen once. Donors were grouped by their self-reported clinical history. CDR1 is SEHNR and CDR2 is FQNEAQ in the germline V gene (reference sequence). This CDR3 spans 14 amino acids. The V and J ends lost 4 bases and 5 bases, in that order; junction bases with no gene match: 7.

Sequencing was done on a sample of PBMCs or T cells enriched from blood (not recorded which). The chain employs TRBV7-9 and TRBJ1-2; 7 nucleotides align to TRBD1. The TCR was taken from a man aged 25 to 45 who had recovered from COVID-19. CDR3 in amino acids: CASSSVVGQYGYTF. CDR3 coding DNA: TGTGCCAGCAGCTCCGTGGTGGGACAGTATGGCTACACCTTC.